This is a list of T cell receptor beta chains from one sample in a study of blood T cells in healthy people across ages. TCRdb reanalysed the 5' RACE reads using MiXCR and keeps one entry per CDR3 protein. The sample consists of approximately 900,000 distinct CDR3 sequences, approximately 49% of them appearing once. The sequenced sample consisted of blood. The receptors come from a man aged 25-40 years in good health. Each CDR3 is given with its conserved first and last residue. A D gene is named only where the DNA matches it firmly. Clone sizes are given selectively: once, few, many, or a class where the clone is expanded.

length,D,size,V,J,CDR3,DNA
15,-,-,TRBV5-5,TRBJ1-5,CASSRDGHSNQPQHF,TGTGCCAGCAGCCGGGACGGCCATAGCAATCAGCCCCAGCATTTT
15,TRBD1,-,TRBV4-3,TRBJ2-3,CASSVGQGRTDTQYF,TGCGCCAGCAGTGTCGGACAGGGGAGAACAGATACGCAGTATTTT
14,-,once,TRBV28,TRBJ2-7,CASSSTDGRYEQYF,TGTGCCAGCAGCTCCACGGACGGCCGCTACGAGCAGTACTTC
14,TRBD1,-,TRBV3-1,TRBJ2-7,CASSQGTGRYEQYF,TGTGCCAGCAGCCAAGGGACAGGACGTTACGAGCAGTACTTC
16,TRBD2,-,TRBV2,TRBJ2-4,CASSKASGGAGNIQYF,TGTGCCAGCAGTAAGGCTAGCGGGGGGGCCGGGAACATTCAGTACTTC
15,-,few,TRBV20-1,TRBJ2-1,CSASPGAGKGGEQFF,TGCAGTGCTTCCCCAGGGGCGGGGAAGGGGGGTGAGCAGTTCTTC
15,TRBD1,-,TRBV5-6,TRBJ2-5,CASSGGQGPVETQYF,TGTGCCAGCAGCGGGGGACAGGGTCCGGTAGAGACCCAGTACTTC
14,-,-,TRBV7-9,TRBJ2-3,CASSLDGSLDTQYF,TGTGCCAGCAGCTTAGACGGGAGTTTGGATACGCAGTATTTT
13,-,-,TRBV20-1,TRBJ2-7,CSAQEGAQYEQYF,TGTAGTGCTCAGGAGGGGGCGCAGTACGAGCAGTACTTC
14,-,-,TRBV3-1,TRBJ2-7,CASDSGGRQEAQYF,TGTGCCAGCGATTCCGGGGGGCGGCAAGAGGCCCAGTACTTC
15,-,-,TRBV20-1,TRBJ2-7,CSATRTEIISYEQYF,TGCAGTGCTACTAGGACGGAGATAATATCCTACGAGCAGTACTTC
16,TRBD1,few,TRBV9,TRBJ2-7,CASSVKKGTGLNEQYF,TGTGCCAGCAGCGTAAAGAAAGGGACAGGGTTAAACGAGCAGTACTTC
16,-,-,TRBV11-2,TRBJ2-2,CASSLGWQENTGELFF,TGTGCCAGCAGCTTAGGCTGGCAGGAGAACACCGGGGAGCTGTTTTTT
14,TRBD1,few,TRBV20-1,TRBJ2-1,CSASEGQGEYEQFF,TGCAGTGCTAGTGAGGGACAGGGGGAATATGAGCAGTTCTTC
15,-,-,TRBV6-1,TRBJ1-5,CASSEVGLSNQPQHF,TGTGCCAGCAGTGAAGTCGGCCTTAGCAATCAGCCCCAGCATTTT
14,-,-,TRBV6-2/TRBV6-3,TRBJ1-5,CASSPTQFNQPQHF,TGTGCCAGCAGCCCAACACAGTTCAATCAGCCCCAGCATTTT
16,TRBD2,many,TRBV5-1,TRBJ2-3,CASSGTLAGDTDTQYF,TGCGCCAGCAGCGGTACCCTAGCGGGGGACACAGATACGCAGTATTTT
16,-,-,TRBV19,TRBJ2-1,CASSIEGRSANNEQFF,TGTGCCAGTAGTATAGAAGGGAGGTCGGCCAACAATGAGCAGTTCTTC
15,-,-,TRBV28,TRBJ2-4,CASSLFGTAKNIQYF,TGTGCCAGCAGTTTATTCGGGACAGCCAAAAACATTCAGTACTTC
16,TRBD1,-,TRBV7-2,TRBJ2-7,CASSTSFDRGEGEQYF,TGTGCCAGCAGCACATCCTTCGACAGGGGGGAGGGCGAGCAGTACTTC
13,-,-,TRBV30,TRBJ1-2,CAWRLTGNYGYTF,TGTGCCTGGAGGCTAACAGGGAACTATGGCTACACCTTC
12,-,few,TRBV10-3,TRBJ2-3,CAISDSSDTQYF,TGTGCCATCAGCGACAGTTCAGATACGCAGTATTTT
15,-,-,TRBV6-1,TRBJ2-3,CASSEGVGATDTQYF,TGTGCCAGCAGTGAAGGGGTAGGGGCCACAGATACGCAGTATTTT
14,TRBD1,-,TRBV27,TRBJ2-2,CASQRDRNTGELFF,TGTGCCAGCCAACGGGACAGAAACACCGGGGAGCTGTTTTTT
17,TRBD2,-,TRBV6-1,TRBJ2-3,CASSHTSGGARTDTQYF,TGTGCCAGCAGTCATACTAGCGGGGGGGCCAGAACAGATACGCAGTATTTT
15,-,-,TRBV27,TRBJ1-6,CASSLWSSDNSPLHF,TGTGCCAGCAGTTTATGGTCCAGTGACAATTCACCCCTCCACTTT
14,TRBD1,-,TRBV20-1,TRBJ2-7,CSADGTGSFYEQYF,TGCAGTGCCGATGGGACAGGATCTTTCTACGAGCAGTACTTC
15,-,once,TRBV6-6,TRBJ1-3,CASRAGDAAGNTIYF,TGTGCCAGCAGGGCAGGGGATGCTGCTGGAAACACCATATATTTT
17,TRBD1,few,TRBV4-1,TRBJ2-3,CASSQDPGQGGLRTQYF,TGCGCCAGCAGCCAAGATCCGGGACAGGGGGGCCTCCGTACGCAGTATTTT
15,TRBD2,few,TRBV6-5,TRBJ2-3,CASSYGRGGRDTQYF,TGTGCCAGCAGTTACGGGCGGGGGGGCCGAGATACGCAGTATTTT
19,TRBD2,few,TRBV7-9,TRBJ2-1,CASSFVPGARRGAYNEQFF,TGTGCCAGCAGCTTTGTTCCTGGGGCTCGGCGGGGGGCCTACAATGAGCAGTTCTTC
13,-,-,TRBV12-3/TRBV12-4,TRBJ2-4,CASSLNVIYGQYF,TGTGCCAGCAGTTTAAACGTTATCTACGGGCAGTACTTC
14,TRBD1,few,TRBV7-2,TRBJ1-5,CASSAGGYGQPQHF,TGTGCCAGCAGCGCAGGGGGCTACGGTCAGCCCCAGCATTTT
15,TRBD2,-,TRBV7-2,TRBJ2-3,CASGGRASYTDTQYF,TGTGCCAGCGGCGGGAGGGCTAGCTACACAGATACGCAGTATTTT
14,-,-,TRBV6-5,TRBJ1-5,CASSYLGFGQPQHF,TGTGCCAGCAGTTACTTAGGGTTTGGTCAGCCCCAGCATTTT
17,TRBD2,-,TRBV4-1,TRBJ2-5,CASSLEPTGTRRRTQYF,TGCGCCAGCAGCCTCGAACCCACCGGGACTAGGAGGAGGACCCAGTACTTC
14,-,-,TRBV7-9,TRBJ2-7,CASNRRDGGYEQYF,TGTGCCAGCAACCGTCGGGACGGTGGATACGAGCAGTACTTC
12,-,many,TRBV7-2,TRBJ2-3,CASSPQGDTQYF,TGTGCCAGCAGCCCCCAGGGGGATACGCAGTATTTT
14,-,-,TRBV3-1,TRBJ2-5,CASSPLTGIETQYF,TGTGCCAGCAGCCCACTTACAGGGATAGAGACCCAGTACTTC
12,-,many,TRBV2,TRBJ2-3,CASRRGGDTQYF,TGTGCCAGCAGGCGGGGAGGAGATACGCAGTATTTT
13,-,-,TRBV20-1,TRBJ2-5,CSATGPGQETQYF,TGCAGTGCCACAGGGCCAGGACAAGAGACCCAGTACTTC
15,-,-,TRBV28,TRBJ2-7,CASTIQDSQSYEQYF,TGTGCCAGCACTATTCAGGATTCACAATCCTACGAGCAGTACTTC
15,-,-,TRBV4-1,TRBJ2-1,CASSQGGFVGNEQFF,TGCGCCAGCAGCCAAGGGGGGTTCGTGGGTAATGAGCAGTTCTTC
12,TRBD2,-,TRBV6-2/TRBV6-3,TRBJ2-3,CASSAGGHTQYF,TGTGCCAGCAGTGCGGGGGGCCATACGCAGTATTTT
16,TRBD2,-,TRBV7-2,TRBJ2-7,CASSLSLASGGHEQYF,TGTGCCAGCAGCCTCAGCCTGGCTAGCGGGGGACACGAGCAGTACTTC
15,-,-,TRBV6-4,TRBJ2-3,CASRPLAISTDTQYF,TGTGCCAGCAGGCCACTCGCGATTAGCACAGATACGCAGTATTTT
15,-,few,TRBV3-1,TRBJ2-1,CASSQDLHIYNEQFF,TGTGCCAGCAGCCAAGATCTTCACATCTACAATGAGCAGTTCTTC
15,TRBD1,few,TRBV5-5,TRBJ1-2,CASSLRTGGNYGYTF,TGTGCCAGCAGCTTGAGGACAGGGGGAAACTATGGCTACACCTTC
15,-,-,TRBV6-6,TRBJ2-7,CASSYSGGQHYEQYF,TGTGCCAGCAGTTACTCGGGGGGGCAGCACTACGAGCAGTACTTC
14,-,-,TRBV12-3/TRBV12-4,TRBJ2-3,CASTNGGGPDTQYF,TGTGCCAGCACCAATGGGGGTGGCCCAGATACGCAGTATTTT
13,-,-,TRBV3-1,TRBJ2-7,CASSQEWTGEQYF,TGTGCCAGCAGCCAAGAATGGACTGGCGAGCAGTACTTC
16,TRBD1,-,TRBV6-5,TRBJ1-3,CASSPPGQGPGNTIYF,TGTGCCAGCAGCCCTCCGGGACAGGGACCTGGAAACACCATATATTTT
15,TRBD2,-,TRBV20-1,TRBJ2-3,CSADAGTSRTDTQYF,TGCAGTGCTGATGCCGGGACTAGTCGGACAGATACGCAGTATTTT
17,-,-,TRBV12-3/TRBV12-4,TRBJ2-4,CASSLEGAPISKNIQYF,TGTGCCAGCAGTTTAGAAGGGGCCCCAATATCCAAAAACATTCAGTACTTC